The next 31 T cell receptor beta chains were all read from a single sample in a study of blood T cell repertoires in COVID-19. Using immunoSEQ multiplex PCR, the repertoire was profiled, and TCRdb retains in-frame clones only, with some absent. Of roughly 150,000 clones listed, approximately 80% were seen once; the top ten hold 6.5% to 9%. Material: peripheral blood. The source of these receptors is an elderly woman with COVID-19, enrolled during active disease.

The gene calls are TRBV29-1 and TRBJ1-5, with no clear D. CDR1 SQVTM and CDR2 ANQGSEA come from the germline V gene. CDR3 length: 15 amino acids. Trimming shortened V by 6 bases and J by 3 bases, and 18 bases separated the two germline ends. The chain's CDR3 is CSVSQPGDPNQPQHF. The CDR3 region has the DNA TGCAGCGTCTCTCAACCCGGAGATCCCAATCAGCCCCAGCATTTT. The whole variable domain, filled in from reference TRBV29-1 and TRBJ1-5, reads SAVISQKPSRDICQRGTSLTIQCQVDSQVTMMFWYRQQPGQSLTLIATANQGSEATYESGFVIDKFPISRPNLTFSTLTVSNMSPEDSSIYLCSVSQPGDPNQPQHFGDGTRLSIL.

V is TRBV20-1 and J is TRBJ2-4; 7 positions match TRBD1. The germline gives CDR1 DFQATT, CDR2 SNEGSKA (reference sequence). CDR3 size: 11 residues. With V trimmed by 6 bases and J by 7 bases, 3 bases remained unmatched. The CDR3 DNA reads TGCAGTGCAAAGGGACAGAACATTCAGTACTTC. Amino acids: CSAKGQNIQYF.

This chain links TRBV5-5 with TRBJ2-7; unclear D gene. The germline CDR1 and CDR2 sequences are SGHKS and YYEKEE (reference sequence). The CDR3 contains 14 residues. The V and J ends lost 0 bases and 2 bases respectively, with 9 bases between them. CDR3 loop: CASSLEPTTYEQYF. CDR3 nucleotides: TGTGCCAGCAGCTTGGAGCCTACCACCTACGAGCAGTACTTC.

The chain combines TRBV7-2 with TRBJ2-7; unclear D gene. The V and J ends lost 6 bases and 7 bases respectively, with 13 bases between them. Germline V CDR1 and CDR2: SGHTA, FQGNSA. The length of the CDR3 is 12 residues. The CDR3 DNA reads as TGTGCCAGCAGTTATTCGGGTGGAGAGCAGTACTTC. Protein product: CASSYSGGEQYF.

This clone was seen a handful of times. This same CDR3 is encoded by further DNA sequences in the sample. The rearrangement joins TRBV20-1 to TRBJ1-2; 9 nucleotides line up with TRBD1. The CDR3 consists of 11 residues. Trimming at V came to 6 bases and at J to 8 bases, leaving 4 bases not matched to a gene. The V gene's germline CDR1 is DFQATT and CDR2 SNEGSKA (reference sequence). For the CDR3, the DNA is TGCAGTGCCACAGGGGGCAGCGGCTACACCTTC. Amino acid sequence: CSATGGSGYTF.

The V call is TRBV4-1, the J call TRBJ1-5; D is undetermined. Per the germline V gene, CDR1 is MGHRA and CDR2 is YSYEKL. V lost 3 bases, J lost 3 bases, and 9 bases lay in between. The CDR3 is 14 residues long. The CDR3 reads CASSQDLLNQPQHF. The CDR3 DNA is TGCGCCAGCAGCCAGGACTTACTCAATCAGCCCCAGCATTTT.

The chain couples TRBV5-5 to TRBJ2-2, with 10 bases fitting TRBD1. Looked up from germline, CDR1 is SGHKS and CDR2 is YYEKEE (reference sequence). This CDR3 is 14 amino acids long. Germline trimming cut 4 bases from V and 3 bases from J; bases unmatched to any gene: 0. The CDR3 is CASSGTGDTGELFF. The CDR3, as DNA: TGTGCCAGCAGCGGGACAGGGGACACCGGGGAGCTGTTTTTT.

J is TRBJ1-2 and V is TRBV28, with TRBD1 as a possible D gene (6 bases). This CDR3 spans 15 amino acids. In germline, CDR1 is MDHEN, CDR2 SYDVKM. V lost 5 bases, J lost 4 bases, and 17 bases lay in between. In nucleotides, the CDR3 is TGTGCCAGCAGTCCAACTCCAGGGGTCCTCTATGGCTACACCTTC. Its translation is CASSPTPGVLYGYTF.

This chain links TRBV2 with TRBJ1-2; D ambiguous. Per germline, CDR1 SNHLY and CDR2 FYNNEI. The CDR3 runs 12 residues. V was trimmed by 6 bases and J by 2 bases, leaving 7 bases between them. This CDR3 is CASSGRNYGYTF. In nucleotides, the CDR3 is TGTGCCAGCAGCGGCAGGAACTATGGCTACACCTTC.

This rearrangement joins TRBV10-3 to TRBJ2-3; 7 nucleotides agree with TRBD2. This CDR3 region has 16 residues. Germline V gene lookup returns CDR1 ENHRY and CDR2 SYGVKD. V shed 6 bases and J 0 bases; nucleotides not matched to a gene: 9. The CDR3 DNA follows: TGTGCCATCAGACCGACTAGCAGAGAAAGCACAGATACGCAGTATTTT. Residues: CAIRPTSRESTDTQYF.

The chain couples TRBV29-1 to TRBJ2-1, with 7 positions matching TRBD1. Germline trimming cut 7 bases from V and 1 base from J; bases unmatched to any gene: 7. Germline V gives CDR1 SQVTM, CDR2 ANQGSEA. CDR3 length equals 14 residues. This CDR3 reads CSARGRGSYNEQFF. CDR3 sequence (DNA): TGCAGCGCAAGGGGGCGCGGGTCCTACAATGAGCAGTTCTTC.

The rearrangement links TRBV5-1 to TRBJ1-3; the D is unclear. The germline gives CDR1 SGHRS, CDR2 YFSETQ. The CDR3 spans 18 residues. V was shortened by 2 bases and J by 0 bases, with 18 bases between the two germline ends. The CDR3 DNA follows: TGCGCCAGCAGCTTCGGACGGGGAACGGGGATCTCTGGAAACACCATATATTTT. Its translation is CASSFGRGTGISGNTIYF.

The rearrangement links TRBV9 to TRBJ2-2, with 11 bases that match TRBD2. CDR1 SGDLS and CDR2 YYNGEE come from the germline V gene. This CDR3 is 18 amino acids long. J lost 0 bases, V lost 4 bases, and 8 bases had no gene match. CDR3 nucleotides: TGTGCCAGCAGCACCTTCCCGGGACTAGCGGCGAACACCGGGGAGCTGTTTTTT. This encodes CASSTFPGLAANTGELFF.

The rearrangement joins TRBV5-1 to TRBJ2-1, with 11 positions matching TRBD1. The CDR3 totals 16 residues. CDR1 is SGHRS and CDR2 is YFSETQ in the germline V gene. V was clipped by 3 bases and J by 6 bases; unmatched bases: 8. CDR3 sequence reads: CASSSLTGTGGNEQFF. CDR3 nucleotide sequence: TGCGCCAGCAGCTCCCTTACCGGGACAGGGGGCAATGAGCAGTTCTTC.

CDR3 in DNA: TGTGCCAGCAGCTACTACACTGAAGCTTTCTTT. Amino acid sequence: CASSYYTEAFF. The chain has TRBV5-6 and TRBJ1-1; no reliable D call. Germline assignment: CDR1 SGHDT and CDR2 YYEEEE. V gave up 3 bases and J gave up 3 bases, with 3 bases separating them. The CDR3 has 11 amino acids. Full variable domain (remainder filled in from reference TRBV5-6 and TRBJ1-1): DAGVTQSPTHLIKTRGQQVTLRCSPKSGHDTVSWYQQALGQGPQFIFQYYEEEERQRGNFPDRFSGHQFPNYSSELNVNALLLGDSALYLCASSYYTEAFFGQGTRLTVV.

The chain employs TRBV11-3 and TRBJ1-6; D is perhaps TRBD1 (5 bases). The CDR3 contains 16 residues. Germline CDR1 and CDR2: SGHNT and YENEEA. V lost 4 bases, J lost 7 bases, and 17 bases lay in between. CDR3 in DNA: TGTGCCAGCAGCTCCATTGGGGGGAGCGAAAATTCACCCCTCCACTTT. Translated, it gives CASSSIGGSENSPLHF.

The V and J genes are TRBV6-5 and TRBJ2-1; possibly TRBD1 for D (5 bases). Trimming left V 6 bases short and J 8 bases short, with 14 bases between. From germline, CDR1 is MNHEY and CDR2 SVGAGI. CDR3 size: 13 residues. The chain's CDR3 is CASRGRVYDEQFF. The CDR3 DNA reads TGTGCCAGCAGGGGCAGGGTATACGATGAGCAGTTCTTC.

The rearrangement joins TRBV27 to TRBJ2-7, with D possibly matching TRBD1 (5 bases). V was clipped by 6 bases and J by 2 bases, with 14 bases between them. Per the germline V gene, CDR1 is MNHEY and CDR2 is SMNVEV (reference sequence). The CDR3 covers 14 residues. CDR3 region: CASRGAGTPYEQYF. The CDR3 coding sequence is TGTGCCAGCAGAGGGGCAGGAACCCCCTACGAGCAGTACTTC.

The V and J genes are TRBV6-5 and TRBJ1-1, with 7 bases that match TRBD1. CDR3 size: 13 residues. V lost 7 bases, J lost 4 bases, and 6 bases stayed unmatched. CDR1 MNHEY and CDR2 SVGAGI come from the germline V gene. The CDR3, as DNA: TGTGCCAGCATTAGACAGGGAGGCACTGAAGCTTTCTTT. Translation: CASIRQGGTEAFF.

The V call is TRBV7-9, the J call TRBJ2-3; TRBD2 is a possible D gene (5 bases). CDR1 and CDR2 from the germline V gene are SEHNR and FQNEAQ (reference sequence). The CDR3 runs 16 residues. The germline V and J ends were trimmed by 3 bases and 4 bases, with 17 bases remaining between them. Written as DNA, the CDR3 is TGTGCCAGCAGCTTGGGCGTCCGAGGAGCGGCAGATACGCAGTATTTT. Its protein product is CASSLGVRGAADTQYF.

This clone was detected once. Being one base from a much bigger clone, this may be a read error. The V and J genes are TRBV5-5 and TRBJ1-5; tentatively, D is TRBD1 (5 bases). V shed 0 bases and J shed 4 bases, with 5 bases lying between them. The CDR3 extends over 13 amino acids. The germline V gene encodes CDR1 SGHKS and CDR2 YYEKEE (reference sequence). The CDR3 is CASSLGQNQPQHF. For the CDR3, the DNA is TGTGCCAGCAGCTTGGGACAGAATCAGCCCCAGCATTTT.

The J gene is TRBJ1-1, the V gene TRBV10-1; D remains ambiguous. Trimming took off 9 bases at V and 0 bases at J, with 8 bases between the two ends. The CDR3 extends over 12 amino acids. Germline values: CDR1 WNHNN, CDR2 SYGVQD (reference sequence). In nucleotides, the CDR3 is TGCGCCAGACCCGGGGTGAACACTGAAGCTTTCTTT. Its protein is CARPGVNTEAFF.

This rearrangement joins TRBV5-1 to TRBJ1-1; 7 nucleotides agree with TRBD1. CDR1 and CDR2 (germline): SGHRS, YFSETQ. The CDR3 runs 13 residues. V shed 2 bases and J 6 bases; nucleotides not matched to a gene: 4. CDR3 protein: CASSFGTEAEAFF. The DNA of the CDR3 is TGCGCCAGCAGCTTCGGGACAGAAGCTGAAGCTTTCTTT.

About this clone itself: Other DNA sequences in the sample encode the same CDR3. The V and J genes are TRBV19 and TRBJ1-2; 8 bases align to TRBD1. The CDR3 contains 12 residues. The junction had 5 bases not matched to a gene; V was cut back by 8 bases and J by 6 bases. The V gene's germline CDR1 is LNHDA and CDR2 SQIVND (reference sequence). The CDR3 sequence is CASSRTGNGYTF. The CDR3, as DNA: TGTGCCAGTTCCCGGACAGGGAATGGCTACACCTTC.

The genes are TRBV3-1 (or the pseudogene TRBV3-2) and TRBJ2-5; D possibly corresponds to TRBD2 (6 bases). Trimming stripped 1 base from V and 5 bases from J, with 14 bases between. Germline CDR1 LGHDT, CDR2 YNNKEL (reference sequence). This CDR3 is 15 amino acids long. DNA of the CDR3: TGTGCCAGCAGCCAAGGGGGGGTGATTAAGGAGACCCAGTACTTC. Translation: CASSQGGVIKETQYF.

The chain links TRBV28 to TRBJ2-7; 7 bases align to TRBD2. V gave up 4 bases and J gave up 4 bases; unmatched junction bases: 13. In germline, CDR1 is MDHEN, CDR2 SYDVKM. The CDR3 spans 16 residues. The CDR3 sequence: CASSWGGGSTMYEQYF. The CDR3 DNA reads as TGTGCCAGCAGTTGGGGAGGCGGGAGTACTATGTACGAGCAGTACTTC. The full variable domain, in which reference TRBV28 and TRBJ2-7 provide the parts outside the CDR3, is DVKVTQSSRYLVKRTGEKVFLECVQDMDHENMFWYRQDPGLGLRLIYFSYDVKMKEKGDIPEGYSVSREKKERFSLILESASTNQTSMYLCASSWGGGSTMYEQYFGPGTRLTVT.

The rearrangement links TRBV28 to TRBJ2-1, with 12 positions matching TRBD2. This CDR3 has 15 residues. The V gene's germline CDR1 is MDHEN and CDR2 SYDVKM. V lost 5 bases to trimming and J lost 7 bases; unmatched junction nucleotides: 6. The CDR3 spells CASSLLAGGPNEQFF. CDR3 sequence (DNA): TGTGCCAGCAGTCTTCTAGCGGGAGGGCCAAATGAGCAGTTCTTC.

The rearrangement joins TRBV11-3 to TRBJ2-5; D possibly corresponds to TRBD2 (5 bases). CDR1 and CDR2 from the germline V gene are SGHNT and YENEEA. The CDR3 is 12 residues long. With 5 bases removed from V and 5 bases from J, the gap between germline ends came to 9 bases. The CDR3 nucleotides read TGTGCCAGCAGCCCCCGAGGGGAGACCCAGTACTTC. Translation gives CASSPRGETQYF.

This clone is a singleton in its sample. The chain joins TRBV4-1 to TRBJ1-5; 10 bases agree with TRBD1. The ends lost 1 base at V and 3 bases at J; junction bases unmatched: 3. The CDR3 extends over 16 amino acids. The V gene's germline CDR1 is MGHRA and CDR2 YSYEKL. In DNA form, the CDR3 reads TGCGCCAGCAGCCAAGCCGGGACAGGGGACAATCAGCCCCAGCATTTT. Translation: CASSQAGTGDNQPQHF.

The CDR3 DNA reads as TGTGCCAGCAGCCCGTCGGGCCGAGGGCGCGGCTATGGCTACACCTTC. This codes for CASSPSGRGRGYGYTF. The gene calls are TRBV11-2 and TRBJ1-2; D remains ambiguous. The V and J ends lost 5 bases and 4 bases respectively, with 20 bases between them. CDR1 SGHAT and CDR2 FQNNGV come from the germline V gene. This CDR3 spans 16 amino acids. The variable domain in full, completed from reference TRBV11-2 and TRBJ1-2, reads EAGVAQSPRYKIIEKRQSVAFWCNPISGHATLYWYQQILGQGPKLLIQFQNNGVVDDSQLPKDRFSAERLKGVDSTLKIQPAKLEDSAVYLCASSPSGRGRGYGYTFGSGTRLTVV.

This chain connects TRBV11-2 to TRBJ1-3; D perhaps matches TRBD1 (5 bases). Deletions cut 4 bases from V and 0 bases from J, with 7 bases between. The CDR3 extends over 14 amino acids. In germline, CDR1 is SGHAT, CDR2 FQNNGV. CDR3 nucleotide sequence: TGTGCCAGCAGCTCAGACAGCTCTGGAAACACCATATATTTT. Amino acids: CASSSDSSGNTIYF.